The present T cell receptor beta chain was sequenced within a study of cytomegalovirus exposure and HLA in healthy donors. Study-level points and caveats: Among TCR beta chains of equal frequency, HLA-associated ones were more clonally expanded in a later analysis.

Deletions cut 4 bases from V and 5 bases from J, with 19 bases between. There are 16 residues in the CDR3. From germline, CDR1 is MGHRA and CDR2 YSYEKL. The PCR was carried out with 60 Vbeta primers and 13 Jbeta primers. Authors' methods: Per a later analysis, the number of unique TCR beta chains was approximately 80 million, of which roughly 11 million were shared. The data were produced by immunoSEQ multiplex PCR, yet TCRdb's version contains in-frame clones alone and is incomplete. Clone size and the V and J calls come from that table; the DNA yielded D and trimming. The data show around 170,000 clones, more than 75% seen once. As concerns this clone: As yet, its antigen is unknown.

Sequences were obtained from PBMCs. The source is a woman aged 25 to 39 in good health and CMV-seropositive. The genes are TRBV4-1 and TRBJ2-3, with D perhaps matching TRBD2 (7 bases). The CDR3 sequence: CASSLAGAGGGDTQYF. The CDR3 coding sequence is TGCGCCAGCAGCCTGGCGGGGGCCGGCGGGGGAGATACGCAGTATTTT.